This T cell receptor beta chain was recovered during a study of shared clonotypes between healthy human individuals (dated by TCRdb to 2020 to 2021). For context, the study as a whole: The cohort included three men and two women between 18 and 49 years of age. For each donor, three plates each were used for CD4 naive and CD4 memory, two plates were used for CD8 naive, and one plate was used for CD8 memory. To estimate repertoire size and how much clonotype sharing occurs between individuals, the study deeply sequenced the blood TCR repertoires of five healthy adults. To increase sequencing depth and limit assay-specific biases, TCR repertoire library preparation and sequencing were carried out by different laboratories using diverse techniques. Each donor's leukapheresis produced roughly between roughly 0.94 and 9.5 billion PBMCs. The investigation overall reported the following: Sharing across a few donors was observed for about 5% of naive CD4, under 4% of naive CD8, 2.3% of memory CD4, and approximately 0.41% of memory CD8 clonotypes. Sampling was limited to blood, and TCR repertoires in tissue likely differ from TCR repertoires in blood. Rarefaction of sorted-subset datasets indicated incomplete sequencing despite the large sequencing depth. Pairwise subsampling indicated that sequencing depth was expected to affect the degree of clonotype sharing among donors. Naive subsets generally had larger estimated clonotype richness than memory subsets. Because the study included only a small number of donors, the genetic and exposure-history diversity represented was limited. Compared with non-shared clonotypes, clonotypes shared by all four sorted-subset donors had higher generation probabilities.

CDR1 and CDR2 are read off the germline V gene as KGHSH and LQKENI. Including the terminal cysteine and phenylalanine, the CDR3 comprises 17 residues. The kept DNA is CDR3 alone, 51 bases in frame from the first base. Trimming leaves V shorter by 5 bases and J shorter by 0 bases, with the junction holding 9 bases beyond the gene matches. Healthy HIV-negative adults with no recently reported acute infections or vaccinations were included as donors. All donors were Caucasian adults living in Nashville, Tennessee, USA. CD4+ T cells were enriched through magnetic negative selection, after which naive cells were positively selected on CD45RA and the remaining negative fraction served as the memory subset. Blood was collected by leukapheresis, and PBMCs were isolated by Ficoll-Histopaque density gradient centrifugation and then cryopreserved in liquid nitrogen vapor phase. Analytical flow cytometry was used to check the purity and quantity of every magnetically sorted T cell population. Genomic DNA was isolated from every sorted fraction and measured by UV absorbance on a Nanodrop 2000c.

This clone was seen a single time. Its antigen remains undetermined. No base quality information exists; no much larger clone differs at one position. TCR CDR3 regions were amplified from genomic DNA by multiplex PCR using the deep immunoSEQ assay. Extracted genomic DNA from each cell subset was spread evenly across all wells of several immunoSEQ 96-well plates, with each plate serving as a replicate. Each replicate PCR for sorted subsets received around 210 ng genomic DNA, equal to some 32,000 T cell genomes. Purified libraries were quantified with a Qubit 3.0 fluorometer, sized on a Bioanalyzer 2100, and re-quantified with the KAPA Library Quantification kit. Every immunoSEQ 96-well plate was sequenced on a dedicated single-read 150-cycle Illumina NextSeq 550 flow cell. Regarding the original processing steps: Because the immunoSEQ output included only junctional sequences and no quality scores, the filtering could not be the same as the filtering used for full-length reads. To assign V/J genes and CDR3, sequences were annotated using PyIR, a Python wrapper for IgBLAST v1.9, with IMGT germline references. Any read was removed if the V/J assignment was weak (E-value above 1e-6), the CDR3 was missing, or the read contained stop codons, out-of-frame junctions, or ambiguous translated residues. V3J clonotypes were defined as sequences sharing an identical inferred V gene, J gene, and CDR3 amino acid sequence. The percentage overlap between two repertoires was calculated by dividing the number of shared unique clonotypes by the size of the smaller repertoire. Richness of each repertoire was evaluated using RTK rarefaction, the Chao1 estimator, and Recon v2.1 estimates of unobserved clonotypes. Generation probabilities were computed with OLGA for all TCRbeta clonotypes obtained by the gDNA method from several donors. This immuneACCESS table, as held by TCRdb, lists in-frame sequences with V and J called but not all clones. Of the missing ones, under half trace to an unresolved V gene in checked studies; the others have no known cause. V and J calls and clone size are as listed in that table; D and trimming were resolved from the DNA. This sample holds roughly 2.5 million clones; around nine tenths were observed only once. The top ten hold over 0.12% of the sample.

The sequence came from a young man in good health. Recombination joined TRBV18 with TRBJ2-2; 7 junctional bases match TRBD1. The sample comprised naive CD4+ T cells sorted from blood. The cell subset or site label for this specimen denotes: CD45RA+ positively selected. The DNA sequence is as follows: TGTGCCAGCTCAGCTCGCCCCGGGACAGCGAACACCGGGGAGCTGTTTTTT. It translates as CASSARPGTANTGELFF.